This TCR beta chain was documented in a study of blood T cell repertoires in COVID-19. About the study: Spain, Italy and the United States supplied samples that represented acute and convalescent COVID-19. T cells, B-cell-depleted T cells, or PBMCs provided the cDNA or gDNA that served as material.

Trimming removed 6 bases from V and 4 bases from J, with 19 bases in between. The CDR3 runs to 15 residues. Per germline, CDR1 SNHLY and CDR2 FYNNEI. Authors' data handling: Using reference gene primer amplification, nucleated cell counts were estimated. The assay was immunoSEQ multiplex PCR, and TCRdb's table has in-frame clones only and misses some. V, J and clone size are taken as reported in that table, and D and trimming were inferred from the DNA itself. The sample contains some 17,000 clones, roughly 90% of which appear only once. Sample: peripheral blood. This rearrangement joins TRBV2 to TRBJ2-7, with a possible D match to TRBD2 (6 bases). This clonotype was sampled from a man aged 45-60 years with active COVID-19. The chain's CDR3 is CASRGGLTAAYEQYF. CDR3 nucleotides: TGTGCCAGCAGGGGAGGACTAACAGCCGCTTACGAGCAGTACTTC.